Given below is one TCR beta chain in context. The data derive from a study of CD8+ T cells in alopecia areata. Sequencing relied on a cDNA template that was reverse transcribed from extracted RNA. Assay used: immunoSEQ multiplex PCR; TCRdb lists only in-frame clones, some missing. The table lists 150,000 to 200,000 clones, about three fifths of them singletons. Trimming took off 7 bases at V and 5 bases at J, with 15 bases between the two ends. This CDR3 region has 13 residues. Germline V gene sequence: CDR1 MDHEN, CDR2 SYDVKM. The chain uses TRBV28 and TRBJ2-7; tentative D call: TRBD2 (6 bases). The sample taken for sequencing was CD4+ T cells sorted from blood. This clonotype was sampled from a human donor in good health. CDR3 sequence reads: CASNRGTRDEQYF. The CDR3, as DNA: TGTGCCAGCAACCGGGGGACTCGTGACGAGCAGTACTTC. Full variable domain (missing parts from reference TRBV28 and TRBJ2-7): DVKVTQSSRYLVKRTGEKVFLECVQDMDHENMFWYRQDPGLGLRLIYFSYDVKMKEKGDIPEGYSVSREKKERFSLILESASTNQTSMYLCASNRGTRDEQYFGPGTRLTVT.